This T cell receptor beta chain was identified in a study of T-cell reconstitution after alpha-beta-depleted transplantation in children. Study-level findings and limits: A year had passed since transplant, and T-cell counts and diversity by then came mostly from newly produced T cells.

This clonotype was seen a single time. What it recognizes is unknown. Unique molecular identifiers were used to barcode this TCRbeta library. TCRdb recomputed calls from the PCR reads with MiXCR, one row per CDR3 protein. The repertoire holds more than 40,000 distinct CDR3 sequences, with around 50% as singletons. The CDR3 consists of 14 residues. V dropped 2 bases and J dropped 5 bases, with 12 bases sitting between them. CDR1 SGHTA and CDR2 FQGNSA come from the germline V gene. This chain links TRBV7-2 with TRBJ1-1, with D possibly being TRBD1 (5 bases). The TCR sequence derives from a boy under three years old with SCID, due to receive a stem cell transplant. The sample was peripheral blood, taken before TCRalphabeta/CD19-depleted stem cell transplant. CDR3 loop: CASSLLEGSTEAFF. The CDR3 DNA reads as TGTGCCAGCAGCTTATTGGAGGGGAGTACTGAAGCTTTCTTT.